This entry concerns a single T cell receptor beta chain. This clone was observed a few times. It has no known antigen specificity. No much larger clone is present one base from it, and per-base qualities are unavailable. This entry belongs to a study of blood T cell repertoires in COVID-19 (dated by TCRdb to between 2020 and 2021). Describing the broader study: Collaborator samples came from the United States, Italy and Spain and covered acute and convalescent phases of COVID-19. Where available, HLA class I and class II types were taken from metadata supplied by the sample provider and were not determined by assay-based typing. A de-identified subject ID, COVID-19 status, age in years and sex were almost always included in the sample metadata. The repertoires were released in a freely available public database intended as a resource for research on the immune response to SARS-CoV-2. The material from the prospective study consisted of cDNA or gDNA derived from T cells, B-cell-depleted T cells, or PBMCs. The samples were drawn from the first 160 participants of the ongoing ImmuneRACE study and from more than 1,000 subjects provided by 6 global collaborators. The dataset comprised deeply sampled blood TCRbeta repertoires from subjects exposed to, actively infected with, or recovered from COVID-19.

TCRbeta CDR3 regions were amplified from genomic DNA using the immunoSEQ Assay, a bias-controlled multiplex PCR. Per the source publication's procedure: The number of nucleated cells in each sample was estimated by amplification of reference gene primers within the assay. To quantify the absolute abundance of each unique TCRbeta CDR3 rearrangement, sequence reads were collapsed and filtered. Productive Simpson clonality was computed per sample as the square root of Simpson's diversity index over productive rearrangements. In its TCRdb copy, this immuneACCESS table keeps in-frame sequences only and misses some clones. Where compared with another copy, unresolved V genes explain less than half of these, and the others have no known cause. V and J calls plus clone size are reproduced from that table; the DNA served to infer D and trimming. The sample includes 150,000 to 200,000 clones, with approximately 88% observed a single time. The ten largest clones represent approximately 13% of the sample.

Broader findings and caveats from the paper: The amount of clinical and demographic metadata varied by source and participant and was provided uncurated.

CDR1 and CDR2, per the germline V gene, are MGHRA and YSYEKL. The germline ends are 12 bases apart after V is trimmed by 4 bases and J by 0 bases. The cysteine opens and the phenylalanine closes a CDR3 of 15 amino acids. Only the CDR3 part of the read is kept: 45 bases, read in frame from the first base. Enrolling through a virtual design, the prospective study's participants ranged in age from about 18 to 100 years and lived across 24 United States geographic areas. To assign participants to cohorts, the prospective study relied on clinical history that participants themselves reported in a screening survey and a study questionnaire. Recovered participants in ImmuneRACE Cohort 3 were defined as having two consecutive negative NP/OP PCR tests, clearance from a healthcare professional, or resolution of symptoms. In the prospective study, mobile phlebotomists collected whole blood, serum and a nasopharyngeal or oropharyngeal swab from each participant. Over an approximately 2-month period, participants in the prospective study had the option of providing additional blood draws and questionnaires. Before DNA extraction, prospective study blood samples were shipped either frozen or at room temperature.

The chain couples TRBV4-1 to TRBJ1-1; there is no confident call for the D gene. This TCR derives from a woman in her fifties or sixties who had recovered from COVID-19. The material sequenced was PBMCs or T cells enriched from blood (not recorded which). The DNA reads TGCGCCAGCAGCCGGGAGCCTCGGATGAACACTGAAGCTTTCTTT. It is translated as CASSREPRMNTEAFF.